This TCR beta chain comes out of a study of beta chain features in type 1 diabetes (dated by TCRdb to 2017 to 2018). Notes on the research overall: Patients and healthy donors did not differ in mean age, gender distribution, total cell number or subset yield. Across all samples, 107,917,701 sorted cells were examined, and cell number per subset correlated strongly with RNA yield. In the study, recently diagnosed type 1 diabetes patients and matched healthy donors were compared on the TCRB repertoires of their sorted circulating CD4+ T cell subsets. Whereas all 30 or so donors provided naive and central memory subsets, regulatory and stem cell-like memory subsets were isolated from just 8 patients and about 8 healthy donors.

The entire isolated RNA was reverse transcribed using the High Capacity cDNA Reverse Transcription Kit, and thus expressed TCRB transcripts were sequenced. Deep immunoSEQ sequencing was performed on naive, central memory and regulatory T cell samples, with an average of around 3.4 million total reads per sample. Sorted cells were lysed in RLT buffer and RNA was extracted with DNase-treated RNeasy Micro or Mini kits, depending on cell number. Each cell subset was processed separately to prevent cross-contamination, with patient and healthy donor samples processed together. Using the immunoSEQ multiplex PCR, TCRB sequences were amplified from cDNA into 87-bp fragments spanning the CDR3 region. The amplicons were sequenced using the Illumina HiSeq platform. As for the authors' bioinformatics: Synthetic template baselines were used to correct PCR bias computationally, reads within Hamming distance 2 were collapsed, and singletons that could not be merged were discarded. By aligning reads against IMGT, V, D and J genes, CDR3 length, and insertions or deletions at six rearrangement sites were assigned. Clonotype counts were normalized to sorted cell number within each subset before computing true diversity and Gini coefficients with the tcR R package. The overlap coefficient, calculated on TCRB nucleotide sequences, was used to measure repertoire sharing. TCRdb re-hosts the immuneACCESS table, in-frame sequences only. Its copies lack some clones; in the studies checked, an unresolved V gene accounts for under half of them, and the cause for the rest is not known. V and J calls and clone size are as listed in that table; D and trimming were resolved from the DNA. The sample table contains approximately 150,000 clones; only one count was recorded for about 12% of them. 1.3% of the sample lies in the top ten.

This clone appeared many times. The clone's antigen remains unknown. Base-call qualities are not available, and no considerably larger clone is one nucleotide away. CDR3 length: 18 amino acids, cysteine to phenylalanine. Only the CDR3 part of the read is kept: 54 bases, read in frame from the first base. CDR1 and CDR2 are drawn from the germline V gene (reference sequence): SEHNR, FQNEAQ. After removal of 5 bases from V and 2 bases from J, the junction retains 12 bases not matched to a gene. A single peripheral blood draw of around 0.11 L on average was collected from each donor into heparinised tubes. A BD FACSAria II and a panel including CD45RO, CCR7, CD25, CD127, CD95 and CD27 were used to sort naive, central memory, regulatory and stem cell-like memory CD4+ T cells. Purity was above 95% for every sorted population. PBMCs were separated immediately by Lymphoprep density gradient centrifugation and were stained directly, without being cultured. Samples were stained and sorted in pairs, with one healthy donor and one patient per experiment, so that batch effects were minimized.

Here is what the overall study found, with its caveats: Naive, central memory and regulatory TCRB repertoires appeared more similar among patients than among healthy donors. PCR may preferentially amplify shorter templates, but because patient and control samples were amplified and corrected together, any resulting skew would affect both groups equally. A moderate but significant shortening of TCRB CDR3 length was observed in type 1 diabetes patients in all four CD4+ subsets. Sequencing cDNA rather than genomic DNA could over-represent highly expressing activated cells, although activation and CD3 levels did not differ between groups. Patients with type 1 diabetes made fewer insertions and deleted more nucleotides at VDJ recombination sites, implying thymic rearrangement abnormalities. Only small numbers of individuals were included in the HLA sub-analyses, which left unresolved whether HLA type had any influence on TCRB rearrangement.

Source material: central memory CD4+ T cells from blood. The receptor comes from a man aged 18 to 30 with type 1 diabetes. This chain is built from TRBV7-9 and TRBJ2-5; 12 bases in the middle match TRBD2. The CDR3 protein sequence reads: CASSLVRRLAGAQETQYF. The sequenced DNA is TGTGCCAGCAGCCTCGTCAGGAGACTAGCGGGGGCACAAGAGACCCAGTACTTC.